These 9 T cell receptor beta chains share one sample of origin, sequenced in a study of T cell changes during pregnancy in multiple sclerosis. Assay: immunoSEQ multiplex PCR; the TCRdb copy retains only in-frame clones and omits some. Of just under 50,000 clones in the sample, about 89% were seen once. The starting material was CD8+ T cells from peripheral blood mononuclear cells, obtained after pregnancy. Source of these receptors: a female donor with multiple sclerosis, enrolled in a pregnancy study.

CDR3 sequence (DNA): TGTGCCAGCAGTTCTGGGACAGAATATGGCTACACCTTC. Its translation: CASSSGTEYGYTF. The gene calls are TRBV6-5 and TRBJ1-2; TRBD1 agrees at 7 bases. This CDR3 region has 13 residues. Germline lookup yields CDR1 MNHEY and CDR2 SVGAGI. The J segment lost 5 bases and the V segment lost 4 bases, leaving 4 bases of the junction unmatched.

The chain couples TRBV7-3 to TRBJ1-1, with 7 positions matching TRBD1. J lost 10 bases, V lost 4 bases, and 9 bases had no gene match. The CDR3 has 13 amino acids. CDR1 and CDR2 (germline): SGHTA, FQGTGA. DNA for the CDR3: TGTGCCAGCAGCTCAGGAGTAGAGGGGGCAGCTTTCTTT. Translated: CASSSGVEGAAFF.

This sequence joins TRBV5-1 and TRBJ2-2; 7 nucleotides align to TRBD1. The V gene's germline CDR1 is SGHRS and CDR2 YFSETQ. V lost 4 bases to trimming and J lost 4 bases; unmatched junction nucleotides: 13. The CDR3 length is 17 residues. In nucleotides, the CDR3 is TGCGCCAGCAGCCTCTCTTGGACAGGCGAGTTCACCGGGGAGCTGTTTTTT. Translation gives CASSLSWTGEFTGELFF.

This chain uses TRBV5-1 with TRBJ2-1; D is unclear. The CDR3 has 11 residues. Trimming stripped 1 base from V and 8 bases from J, with 4 bases between. Germline values: CDR1 SGHRS, CDR2 YFSETQ. CDR3 loop: CASSLTDEQFF. The CDR3 DNA sequence: TGCGCCAGCAGCTTGACAGATGAGCAGTTCTTC.

CDR3 loop: CASSPPGTGYAEAFF. The CDR3 nucleotides read TGTGCCAGCAGCCCACCCGGGACAGGGTACGCTGAAGCTTTCTTT. The chain joins TRBV7-2 to TRBJ1-1; 9 positions agree with TRBD1. The germline CDR1 and CDR2 sequences are SGHTA and FQGNSA. J was trimmed by 6 bases and V by 5 bases; bases with no gene match: 10. This CDR3 comprises 15 residues.

The V and J genes are TRBV29-1 and TRBJ1-2; D gene unclear. The CDR3 is made up of 14 amino acids. The germline V and J ends were trimmed by 1 base and 0 bases, with 9 bases remaining between them. The germline CDR1 and CDR2 sequences are SQVTM and ANQGSEA. CDR3 loop: CSVEAQRTNYGYTF. The DNA of the CDR3 is TGCAGCGTTGAAGCCCAGAGGACTAACTATGGCTACACCTTC.

The chain joins TRBV2 to TRBJ2-7, with 7 bases aligning to TRBD1. The CDR3 is 14 amino acids. J lost 7 bases, V lost 3 bases, and 9 bases had no gene match. Germline loops: CDR1 SNHLY, CDR2 FYNNEI. The CDR3 reads CASSDRQGVGEQYF. As DNA, the CDR3 is TGTGCCAGCAGTGATCGACAGGGTGTGGGGGAGCAGTACTTC. The full variable domain, rest sourced from reference TRBV2 and TRBJ2-7, is EPEVTQTPSHQVTQMGQEVILRCVPISNHLYFYWYRQILGQKVEFLVSFYNNEISEKSEIFDDQFSVERPDGSNFTLKIRSTKLEDSAMYFCASSDRQGVGEQYFGPGTRLTVT.

This chain links TRBV9 with TRBJ1-2; possible D gene TRBD1, 5 bases. V lost 2 bases, J lost 7 bases, and 15 bases lay in between. The CDR3 length is 14 residues. CDR1 and CDR2 (germline): SGDLS, YYNGEE. The CDR3 bases are TGTGCCAGCAGCGTGGGACTGAGCCTATTTGGCTACACCTTC. Translating gives CASSVGLSLFGYTF.

This clone appeared a single time. The V call is TRBV5-8, the J call TRBJ2-1; D gene uncertain. The CDR3 length is 13 residues. V gave up 3 bases and J gave up 6 bases, with 10 bases separating them. Per the germline V gene, CDR1 is SGHTS and CDR2 is YDEGEE. CDR3 sequence: CASSSAVGNEQFF. Here the CDR3 DNA reads TGTGCCAGCAGCTCGGCGGTTGGCAATGAGCAGTTCTTC.